This T cell receptor beta chain emerged from a study of T cell responses to AZD1222 COVID-19 vaccine. This clone was seen a single time. Assay: immunoSEQ multiplex PCR; the TCRdb copy retains only in-frame clones and omits some. The sample lists about 130,000 clones, 93% occurring once. V was clipped by 8 bases and J by 2 bases; unmatched bases: 6. The CDR3 loop spans 13 amino acids. From germline, CDR1 is MDHEN and CDR2 SYDVKM. This sample comprised peripheral blood, obtained on day 0 of AZD1222 vaccination. This clonotype was obtained from an adult in good health. The chain combines TRBV28 with TRBJ2-7, with TRBD1 matching 7 bases. The CDR3 bases are TGTGCCAGCCAGAACACAGGGGCCTACGAGCAGTACTTC. It specifies CASQNTGAYEQYF. The whole variable domain, remainder taken from reference TRBV28 and TRBJ2-7, is DVKVTQSSRYLVKRTGEKVFLECVQDMDHENMFWYRQDPGLGLRLIYFSYDVKMKEKGDIPEGYSVSREKKERFSLILESASTNQTSMYLCASQNTGAYEQYFGPGTRLTVT.